What follows is one TCR beta chain and its context. The data derive from a study of blood T cell repertoires in COVID-19. Study as a whole: Material from acute and convalescent COVID-19 was sourced from the United States, Italy and Spain. PBMCs, B-cell-depleted T cells, or T cells were the source of the cDNA or gDNA that made up the material.

Clinical histories supplied by participants themselves formed the basis of cohort assignment. Data came from immunoSEQ multiplex PCR; TCRdb stores just in-frame clones and leaves some out. The sample consists of fewer than 400,000 clones, roughly 90% of them appearing once. This receptor was taken from a woman in her twenties or thirties who had recovered from COVID-19. The sequencing sample was made of PBMCs or T cells enriched from blood (not recorded which).

CDR3 coding DNA: TGTGCCAGCAGTTTTTCCAGACTAGCGGCCCTTGGTAACAATGAGCAGTTCTTC. It codes for CASSFSRLAALGNNEQFF. The chain links TRBV28 to TRBJ2-1; TRBD2 matches 9 bases. After removal of 3 bases from V and 5 bases from J, the junction contained 14 bases not matched to a gene. The CDR3 sequence is 18 residues long. Germline V gene sequence: CDR1 MDHEN, CDR2 SYDVKM.